Listed below are T cell receptor beta chains from one sample, sequenced in a study of blood T cells in healthy people across ages. One entry per CDR3 protein, called by TCRdb with MiXCR from the 5' RACE reads. The sample carries about 670,000 distinct CDR3 sequences, roughly 43% recorded once. The sequenced sample consisted of blood. The receptors come from a man older than 75 in good health. CDR3s include the opening cysteine and the closing phenylalanine or tryptophan.

v_gene,len,j_gene,CDR3aa
TRBV4-1,18,TRBJ2-1,CASSDPGQGFVSYNEQFF
TRBV7-3,15,TRBJ2-3,CASSLSKGATDTQYF
TRBV3-1,16,TRBJ2-3,CASSPGLRGGTDTQCF
TRBV4-3,17,TRBJ1-3,CASSQDIGRSVGNTIYF
TRBV28,13,TRBJ2-7,CASNRERDYEQYF
TRBV9,14,TRBJ2-5,CASSGNLGAGTQYF
TRBV14,14,TRBJ2-1,CASSQDRGREEQFF
TRBV6-6,13,TRBJ2-3,CATTPRFTDTQYF
TRBV10-3,13,TRBJ2-3,CAISERAGDTQYF
TRBV6-6,13,TRBJ1-2,CASTTARTYGYTF
TRBV20-1,17,TRBJ1-5,CSARDQVGGTILQPQHF
TRBV6-1,13,TRBJ2-1,CASSDALAVEQFF
TRBV12-3/TRBV12-4,14,TRBJ1-6,CASSLAQLNSPLHF
TRBV18,16,TRBJ2-1,CASSPPGTSVYNEQFF
TRBV5-1,15,TRBJ1-1,CASSFPTGGVTEAFF
TRBV14,13,TRBJ1-2,CASSQDPFGGYTF
TRBV10-3,16,TRBJ2-3,CAISGQQGFSADTQYF
TRBV7-9,12,TRBJ2-1,CASSYTNLLQFF
TRBV11-2,13,TRBJ1-5,CASTTGGDQPQHF
TRBV7-9,15,.,CASSLVSGAYNEQYF
TRBV29-1,12,TRBJ1-1,CSVALQNTEAFF
TRBV4-3,16,TRBJ2-2,CASSQAAGRNIGELFF
TRBV12-5,16,TRBJ2-3,CASGSPRGYGTDTQYF
TRBV7-2,15,TRBJ2-7,CASSPDRGGWYEQYF
TRBV7-2,16,.,CASSPRRSGVSYEQYF
TRBV10-1,14,TRBJ2-5,CASSASRGGETQYF
TRBV7-2,16,TRBJ2-2,CASSPWTGAGTGELFF
TRBV30,17,TRBJ1-4,CAWSARQGGRTNEKLFF
TRBV20-1,16,TRBJ2-3,CSARESGGALSDTQYF
TRBV6-2/TRBV6-3,14,TRBJ2-3,CASSRDRDTDTQYF
TRBV20-1,13,.,CSASALGFYGQYF
TRBV3-1,15,TRBJ1-2,CASSQVDRGSVGYTF
TRBV20-1,15,TRBJ2-3,CSATGTGGSTDTQYF
TRBV21-1,14,TRBJ2-5,CASSKPGGGETQYF
TRBV5-6,15,.,CASSLASSGTYEQYF
TRBV3-1,14,TRBJ2-1,CASSLRTGGDEQFF
TRBV7-9,15,TRBJ2-3,CASSLAGSYTDTQYF
TRBV18,17,TRBJ2-6,CASSPLGSGVGANVLTF
TRBV20-1,12,TRBJ2-1,CSARRLAGEQFF
TRBV12-5,16,TRBJ2-2,CASGLGQGAVTGELFF
TRBV5-6,15,TRBJ2-1,CVSSSDRGYAVEQFF
TRBV20-1,18,TRBJ2-1,CSARALAILAGSYNEQFF
TRBV20-1,14,TRBJ2-1,CSADSGGSYNEQFF
TRBV12-3/TRBV12-4,17,TRBJ1-1,CASSSPRYREVDTEAFF
TRBV7-2,16,.,CASSSRGPSGTAEQYF
TRBV7-2,14,TRBJ2-7,CASGRSGGASEQYF
TRBV6-2/TRBV6-3,12,TRBJ1-2,CASSSVGNGYTF
TRBV7-2,13,TRBJ2-1,CASSHDGYNEQFF
TRBV2,13,TRBJ1-2,CASKLGASYGYTF
TRBV6-2/TRBV6-3,14,TRBJ2-7,CASSYPDGAYEQYF
TRBV29-1,14,TRBJ2-4,CSVGGPMDKNIQYF
TRBV28,14,TRBJ2-5,CASSRTGLGETQYF
TRBV12-3/TRBV12-4,13,TRBJ1-2,CASSPTGINGYTF
TRBV28,17,TRBJ2-3,CASSPTTLAKSRDTQYF
TRBV7-8,14,TRBJ2-7,CASSWGDSAYEQYF
TRBV19,13,TRBJ2-6,CASLLAGANVLTF